A selection of T cell receptor beta chains follows, all from one sample in a study of T cell changes during pregnancy in multiple sclerosis. Here immunoSEQ multiplex PCR was the method, and the copy in TCRdb shows in-frame clones only, minus some. Of more than 50,000 clones in the sample, roughly nine tenths were seen once. Source: peripheral blood, taken in the first trimester of pregnancy. The receptor set was obtained from a female donor in good health, enrolled as a control in a pregnancy study. Both conserved end residues are part of each CDR3. A D gene is named only where the DNA matches it firmly. Expanded clones get a size class; other rows say once, few or many, or leave the size out.

d_call: TRBD2; cdr3_length: 15; j_call: TRBJ2-2; v_call: TRBV4-3; clone_size: NA; cdr3_nt: TGCGCCAGCAGCCAAGAGAGGGGAGCGGGGGGCAAGCTGTTTTTT; cdr3_aa: CASSQERGAGGKLFF
d_call: NA; cdr3_length: 16; j_call: TRBJ1-1; v_call: TRBV28; clone_size: NA; cdr3_nt: TGTGCCAGCAGTTCCGCCCATGCAGGGATGAACACTGAAGCTTTCTTT; cdr3_aa: CASSSAHAGMNTEAFF
d_call: NA; cdr3_length: 14; j_call: TRBJ1-1; v_call: TRBV19; clone_size: NA; cdr3_nt: TGTGCCAGTAGCATAATAACCGGGAGTATGGAAGCTTTCTTT; cdr3_aa: CASSIITGSMEAFF
d_call: TRBD2; cdr3_length: 15; j_call: TRBJ2-1; v_call: TRBV6-4; clone_size: NA; cdr3_nt: TGTGCCAGCAGTGGGACTAGCGGGGGGGCAGATGAGCAGTTCTTC; cdr3_aa: CASSGTSGGADEQFF
d_call: TRBD2; cdr3_length: 16; j_call: TRBJ2-3; v_call: TRBV5-4; clone_size: NA; cdr3_nt: TGTGCCAGCAGCTTGGCCGGCGGGAGGAAGACAGATACGCAGTATTTT; cdr3_aa: CASSLAGGRKTDTQYF
d_call: NA; cdr3_length: 15; j_call: TRBJ2-3; v_call: TRBV5-1; clone_size: NA; cdr3_nt: TGCGCCAGCAGCCGTGGCCAAGTCAGCACAGATACGCAGTATTTT; cdr3_aa: CASSRGQVSTDTQYF
d_call: TRBD2; cdr3_length: 16; j_call: TRBJ2-1; v_call: TRBV2; clone_size: NA; cdr3_nt: TGTGCCAGCAGTGAAAACCGACTAGCGGGGGGTAATGAGCAGTTCTTC; cdr3_aa: CASSENRLAGGNEQFF
d_call: TRBD1; cdr3_length: 12; j_call: TRBJ1-2; v_call: TRBV25-1; clone_size: NA; cdr3_nt: TGTGCCAGCAGTGGACAGGGCGAGGGCTACACCTTC; cdr3_aa: CASSGQGEGYTF
d_call: NA; cdr3_length: 14; j_call: TRBJ1-1; v_call: TRBV5-4; clone_size: NA; cdr3_nt: TGTGCCAGCAGCAGAAGGGACTCGGACACTGAAGCTTTCTTT; cdr3_aa: CASSRRDSDTEAFF
d_call: NA; cdr3_length: 15; j_call: TRBJ1-1; v_call: TRBV5-6; clone_size: few; cdr3_nt: TGTGCCAGCAGCTTGCCAGGGGCCGGGAGGGCTGAAGCTTTCTTT; cdr3_aa: CASSLPGAGRAEAFF
d_call: NA; cdr3_length: 15; j_call: TRBJ2-1; v_call: TRBV7-7; clone_size: NA; cdr3_nt: TGTGCCAGCAGCTTAAGCGTTGGTCTCCCCAATGAGCAGTTCTTC; cdr3_aa: CASSLSVGLPNEQFF
d_call: NA; cdr3_length: 13; j_call: TRBJ1-1; v_call: TRBV11-3; clone_size: NA; cdr3_nt: TGTGCCAGCAGGTCGCAGGGGAACACTGAAGCTTTCTTT; cdr3_aa: CASRSQGNTEAFF
d_call: NA; cdr3_length: 17; j_call: TRBJ1-5; v_call: TRBV28; clone_size: NA; cdr3_nt: TGTGCCAGCAGTTCCACCAACAGGGTACGTAGCAATCAGCCCCAGCATTTT; cdr3_aa: CASSSTNRVRSNQPQHF
d_call: TRBD1; cdr3_length: 16; j_call: TRBJ1-6; v_call: TRBV5-4; clone_size: NA; cdr3_nt: TGTGCCAGCAGGCCCCAGGGGGCAACCTATAATTCACCCCTCCACTTT; cdr3_aa: CASRPQGATYNSPLHF
d_call: NA; cdr3_length: 13; j_call: TRBJ1-1; v_call: TRBV9; clone_size: once; cdr3_nt: TGTGCCAGCAGCGTTAGGGGGAAAACTGAAGCTTTCTTT; cdr3_aa: CASSVRGKTEAFF
d_call: TRBD1; cdr3_length: 15; j_call: TRBJ1-2; v_call: TRBV7-2; clone_size: NA; cdr3_nt: TGTGCCAGCAGCTCGAAGGGGACAGAAAACTATGGCTACACCTTC; cdr3_aa: CASSSKGTENYGYTF
d_call: NA; cdr3_length: 15; j_call: TRBJ2-1; v_call: TRBV7-2; clone_size: NA; cdr3_nt: TGTGCCAGCAGCTTAGTTACCGGGTCTTTCAATGAGCAGTTCTTC; cdr3_aa: CASSLVTGSFNEQFF
d_call: TRBD2; cdr3_length: 15; j_call: TRBJ2-1; v_call: TRBV18; clone_size: NA; cdr3_nt: TGTGCCAGCTCACCAGGGACTAGCGGGAACTATGAGCAGTTCTTC; cdr3_aa: CASSPGTSGNYEQFF
d_call: TRBD1; cdr3_length: 15; j_call: TRBJ1-1; v_call: TRBV6-6; clone_size: NA; cdr3_nt: TGTGCCAGCAGTTACTCGACAGGGACGGGCACTGAAGCTTTCTTT; cdr3_aa: CASSYSTGTGTEAFF
d_call: TRBD2; cdr3_length: 15; j_call: TRBJ2-3; v_call: TRBV7-3; clone_size: NA; cdr3_nt: TGTGCCAGCAGCTCTAGCGGAACTAGCACAGATACGCAGTATTTT; cdr3_aa: CASSSSGTSTDTQYF
d_call: TRBD1; cdr3_length: 13; j_call: TRBJ1-1; v_call: TRBV19; clone_size: NA; cdr3_nt: TGTGCCAGTCAGGACAGGGGGAACACTGAAGCTTTCTTT; cdr3_aa: CASQDRGNTEAFF
d_call: NA; cdr3_length: 16; j_call: TRBJ2-5; v_call: TRBV11-2; clone_size: NA; cdr3_nt: TGTGCCAGCAGCTTAGATCCTGTGGGTCTGAGGGAGACCCAGTACTTC; cdr3_aa: CASSLDPVGLRETQYF
d_call: TRBD2; cdr3_length: 16; j_call: TRBJ2-7; v_call: TRBV7-6; clone_size: NA; cdr3_nt: TGTGCCAGCAGCTTAGGGTTCGGGGGGACCGGCTACGAGCAGTACTTC; cdr3_aa: CASSLGFGGTGYEQYF
d_call: NA; cdr3_length: 12; j_call: TRBJ2-1; v_call: TRBV29-1; clone_size: NA; cdr3_nt: TGCAGCGTCCTTCGGGGAGCTTATGAGCAGTTCTTC; cdr3_aa: CSVLRGAYEQFF
d_call: TRBD1; cdr3_length: 14; j_call: TRBJ2-1; v_call: TRBV7-2; clone_size: once; cdr3_nt: TGTGCCAGCAGAAAGGGACAGGAGGGAGATGAGCAGTTCTTC; cdr3_aa: CASRKGQEGDEQFF
d_call: NA; cdr3_length: 13; j_call: TRBJ2-1; v_call: TRBV13; clone_size: NA; cdr3_nt: TGTGCCAGCAGCGAGGACTATCACAATGAGCAGTTCTTC; cdr3_aa: CASSEDYHNEQFF
d_call: NA; cdr3_length: 16; j_call: TRBJ1-6; v_call: TRBV27; clone_size: NA; cdr3_nt: TGTGCCAGCAGGCTCAGGGGAATTAGACCCCCTTCACCCCTCCACTTT; cdr3_aa: CASRLRGIRPPSPLHF
d_call: NA; cdr3_length: 15; j_call: TRBJ2-2; v_call: TRBV5-4; clone_size: once; cdr3_nt: TGTGCCAGCAGCCTCCCGGGAGTCGGGGGCGGGGAGCTGTTTTTT; cdr3_aa: CASSLPGVGGGELFF
d_call: TRBD1; cdr3_length: 16; j_call: TRBJ1-1; v_call: TRBV18; clone_size: NA; cdr3_nt: TGTGCCAGCTCACCACAGACAGGGGGACCGAACACTGAAGCTTTCTTT; cdr3_aa: CASSPQTGGPNTEAFF
d_call: NA; cdr3_length: 14; j_call: TRBJ1-4; v_call: TRBV6-6; clone_size: once; cdr3_nt: TGTGCCAGCCGGGTCCCCAGGGAGGGTGGAAAACTGTTTTTT; cdr3_aa: CASRVPREGGKLFF
d_call: NA; cdr3_length: 14; j_call: TRBJ1-1; v_call: TRBV2; clone_size: once; cdr3_nt: TGTGCCAGCAGTGAATCGGGGTTGAACACTGAAGCTTTCTTT; cdr3_aa: CASSESGLNTEAFF
d_call: NA; cdr3_length: 14; j_call: TRBJ1-5; v_call: TRBV19; clone_size: NA; cdr3_nt: TGTGCCAGTAGTAATTCAGGGGGCAATCAGCCCCAGCATTTT; cdr3_aa: CASSNSGGNQPQHF
d_call: NA; cdr3_length: 15; j_call: TRBJ2-3; v_call: TRBV7-2; clone_size: NA; cdr3_nt: TGTGCCAGCAGCTTAGGCCTAGCCAACTCAGATACGCAGTATTTT; cdr3_aa: CASSLGLANSDTQYF
d_call: NA; cdr3_length: 13; j_call: TRBJ2-3; v_call: TRBV9; clone_size: NA; cdr3_nt: TGTGCCAGCAGCGTAGTAGGGGCAGATACGCAGTATTTT; cdr3_aa: CASSVVGADTQYF
d_call: TRBD1; cdr3_length: 14; j_call: TRBJ2-1; v_call: TRBV7-2; clone_size: NA; cdr3_nt: TGTGCCAGCAGCCCTCCAGGGGGCTACAATGAGCAGTTCTTC; cdr3_aa: CASSPPGGYNEQFF
d_call: TRBD1; cdr3_length: 16; j_call: TRBJ2-7; v_call: TRBV14; clone_size: few; cdr3_nt: TGTGCCAGCAGCCAAGTATCAGGACAGGGCAACTACGAGCAGTACTTC; cdr3_aa: CASSQVSGQGNYEQYF
d_call: TRBD1; cdr3_length: 17; j_call: TRBJ1-2; v_call: TRBV5-1; clone_size: NA; cdr3_nt: TGCGCCAGCAGCTTGACTGGACAGGGAAATCTGGGGAATGGCTACACCTTC; cdr3_aa: CASSLTGQGNLGNGYTF
d_call: NA; cdr3_length: 21; j_call: TRBJ2-3; v_call: TRBV7-6; clone_size: NA; cdr3_nt: TGTGCCAGCAGCTTAAACTTGGCTCGGGCCGGGACACACGATTACACAGATACGCAGTATTTT; cdr3_aa: CASSLNLARAGTHDYTDTQYF
d_call: TRBD2; cdr3_length: 14; j_call: TRBJ2-1; v_call: TRBV19; clone_size: NA; cdr3_nt: TGTGCCAGTAGTATAGGTTCTAGCGGCAATGAGCAGTTCTTC; cdr3_aa: CASSIGSSGNEQFF
d_call: NA; cdr3_length: 13; j_call: TRBJ2-3; v_call: TRBV29-1; clone_size: NA; cdr3_nt: TGCAGCGTTGAGGCGTACGGGATAGATACGCAGTATTTT; cdr3_aa: CSVEAYGIDTQYF
d_call: TRBD1; cdr3_length: 14; j_call: TRBJ1-1; v_call: TRBV5-1; clone_size: NA; cdr3_nt: TGCGCCAGCAGCTTGACAGGGGGGAACACTGAAGCTTTCTTT; cdr3_aa: CASSLTGGNTEAFF
d_call: NA; cdr3_length: 16; j_call: TRBJ2-3; v_call: TRBV11-2; clone_size: NA; cdr3_nt: TGTGCCAGCAGCTTACCTCGAGGGCCGGGCACAGATACGCAGTATTTT; cdr3_aa: CASSLPRGPGTDTQYF